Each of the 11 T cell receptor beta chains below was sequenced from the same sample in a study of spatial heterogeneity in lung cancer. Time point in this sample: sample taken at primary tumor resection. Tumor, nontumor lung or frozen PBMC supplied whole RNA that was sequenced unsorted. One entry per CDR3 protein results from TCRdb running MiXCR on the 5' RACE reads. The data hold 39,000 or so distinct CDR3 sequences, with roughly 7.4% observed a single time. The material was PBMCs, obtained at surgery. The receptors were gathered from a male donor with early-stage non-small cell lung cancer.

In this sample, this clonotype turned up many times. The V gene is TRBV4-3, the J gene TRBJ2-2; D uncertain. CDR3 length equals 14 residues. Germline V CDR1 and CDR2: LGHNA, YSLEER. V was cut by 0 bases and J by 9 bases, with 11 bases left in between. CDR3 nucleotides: TGCGCCAGCAGCCAAGAACCCACGGCTTGGGAGCTGTTTTTT. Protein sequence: CASSQEPTAWELFF.

This CDR3 is CAWRVKPGGLTDTQYF. The CDR3 DNA reads as TGTGCCTGGAGAGTAAAGCCCGGGGGTCTCACAGATACGCAGTATTTT. The J gene is TRBJ2-3, the V gene TRBV30, with D possibly TRBD2 on 6 matching bases. The CDR3 runs to 16 residues. From germline, CDR1 is GTSNPN and CDR2 SVGIG (reference sequence). Trimming left V 3 bases short and J 2 bases short, with 18 bases between.

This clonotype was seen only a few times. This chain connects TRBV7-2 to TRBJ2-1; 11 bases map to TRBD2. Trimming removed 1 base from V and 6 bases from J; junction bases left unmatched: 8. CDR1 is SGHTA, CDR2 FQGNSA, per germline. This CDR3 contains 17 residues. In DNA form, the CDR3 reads TGTGCCAGCAGCTTAGACTATAGCGGGGGGGTCATCAATGAGCAGTTCTTC. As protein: CASSLDYSGGVINEQFF.

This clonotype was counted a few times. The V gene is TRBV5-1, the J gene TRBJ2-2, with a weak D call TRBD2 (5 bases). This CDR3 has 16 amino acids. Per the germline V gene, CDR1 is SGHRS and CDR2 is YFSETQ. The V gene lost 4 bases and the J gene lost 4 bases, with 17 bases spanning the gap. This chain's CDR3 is CASSPPWSGGTGELFF. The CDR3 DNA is TGCGCCAGCAGCCCACCCTGGAGCGGCGGCACCGGGGAGCTGTTTTTT.

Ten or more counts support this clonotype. CDR3 sequence (DNA): TGCGCCAGCAGCTGGGGGCCGGAATCCCTGAACACTGAAGCTTTCTTT. Translated: CASSWGPESLNTEAFF. The chain carries TRBV5-1 and TRBJ1-1; the D gene is possibly TRBD1 (6 bases). The CDR3 sequence is 16 residues long. CDR1 and CDR2 (germline): SGHRS, YFSETQ. V was cut by 3 bases and J by 0 bases, with 15 bases left in between.

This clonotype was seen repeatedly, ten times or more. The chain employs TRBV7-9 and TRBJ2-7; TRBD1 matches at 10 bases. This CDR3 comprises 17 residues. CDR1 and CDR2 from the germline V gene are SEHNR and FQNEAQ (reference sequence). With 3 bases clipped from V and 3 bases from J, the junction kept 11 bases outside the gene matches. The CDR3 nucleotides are TGTGCCAGCAGCTTGGGACAGGGGCCGCTAGGACACTACGAGCAGTACTTC. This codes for CASSLGQGPLGHYEQYF.

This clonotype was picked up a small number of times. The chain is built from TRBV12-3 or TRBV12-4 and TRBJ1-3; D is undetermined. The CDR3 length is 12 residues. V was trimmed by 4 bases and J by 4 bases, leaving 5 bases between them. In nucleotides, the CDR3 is TGTGCCAGCAGTTCCAGGGGAAACACCATATATTTT. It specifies CASSSRGNTIYF.

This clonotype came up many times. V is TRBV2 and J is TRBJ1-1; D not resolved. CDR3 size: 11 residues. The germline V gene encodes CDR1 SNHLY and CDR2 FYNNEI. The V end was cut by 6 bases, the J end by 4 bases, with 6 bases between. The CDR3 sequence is CASRAGTEAFF. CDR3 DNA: TGTGCCAGCAGGGCGGGCACTGAAGCTTTCTTT.

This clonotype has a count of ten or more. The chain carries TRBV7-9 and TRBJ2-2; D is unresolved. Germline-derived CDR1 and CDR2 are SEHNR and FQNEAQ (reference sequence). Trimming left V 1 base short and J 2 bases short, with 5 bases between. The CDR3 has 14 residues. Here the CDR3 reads CASSLGRNTGELFF. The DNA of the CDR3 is TGTGCCAGCAGCTTAGGCAGAAACACCGGGGAGCTGTTTTTT.

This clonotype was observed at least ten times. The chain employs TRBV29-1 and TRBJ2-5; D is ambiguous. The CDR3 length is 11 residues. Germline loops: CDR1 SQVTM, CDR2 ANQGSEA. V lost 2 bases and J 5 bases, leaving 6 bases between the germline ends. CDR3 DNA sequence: TGCAGCGTTGAACCCACGGAGACCCAGTACTTC. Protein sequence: CSVEPTETQYF.

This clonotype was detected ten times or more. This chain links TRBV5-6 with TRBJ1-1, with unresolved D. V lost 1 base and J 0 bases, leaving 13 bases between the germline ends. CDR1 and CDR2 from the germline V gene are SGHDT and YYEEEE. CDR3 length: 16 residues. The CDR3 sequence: CASSLYKGIVNTEAFF. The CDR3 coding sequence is TGTGCCAGCAGCTTGTATAAGGGCATAGTGAACACTGAAGCTTTCTTT.